This TCR beta chain was captured by sequencing in a study of radiation and T cells in renal cell carcinoma. Stated time point: blood 2 weeks post-SBRT. Treatment described: 15 Gy SBRT to primary tumor, nephrectomy 4 weeks later. Assay used: immunoSEQ multiplex PCR; TCRdb lists only in-frame clones, some missing. The sample lists about 130,000 clones, 75% to 85% occurring once. Whole-study results and caveats: In blood, top tumor clones expanded by 2 weeks, shrinking by 4.

As for this clone: Antigen: not known.

Specimen: blood, collected from a patient whose treatment included radiotherapy and nephrectomy. This sequence originates from a woman aged 60-75 years with renal cell carcinoma.

The CDR3 is CASSSDPNRVRYEQYF. CDR3 in DNA: TGTGCCAGCAGTTCCGACCCGAATAGGGTGAGGTACGAGCAGTACTTC. This chain joins TRBV27 and TRBJ2-7; D uncertain. Trimming cost V 4 bases and J 4 bases, with 20 bases left between them. CDR3 length: 16 amino acids. Germline V gives CDR1 MNHEY, CDR2 SMNVEV (reference sequence).